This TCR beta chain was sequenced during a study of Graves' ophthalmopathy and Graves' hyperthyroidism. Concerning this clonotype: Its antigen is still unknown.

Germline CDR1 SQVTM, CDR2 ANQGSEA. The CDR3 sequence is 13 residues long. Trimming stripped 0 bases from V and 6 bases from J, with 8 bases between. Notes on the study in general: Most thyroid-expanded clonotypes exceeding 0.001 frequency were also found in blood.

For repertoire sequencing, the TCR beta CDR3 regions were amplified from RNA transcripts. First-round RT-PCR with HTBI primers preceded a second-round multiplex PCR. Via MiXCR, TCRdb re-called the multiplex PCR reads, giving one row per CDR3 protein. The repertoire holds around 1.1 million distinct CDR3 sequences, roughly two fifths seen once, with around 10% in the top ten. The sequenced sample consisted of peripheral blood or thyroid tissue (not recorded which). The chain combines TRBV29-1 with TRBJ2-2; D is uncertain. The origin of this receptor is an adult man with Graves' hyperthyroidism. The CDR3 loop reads CSVEDLRPGELFF. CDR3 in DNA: TGCAGCGTTGAAGATCTACGTCCCGGGGAGCTGTTTTTT.